These 11 T cell receptor beta chains were sequenced from one sample in a study of shared clonotypes between healthy human individuals. Profiled with immunoSEQ multiplex PCR; TCRdb holds only in-frame clones, not every one. This sample carries about 2.3 million clones, 85% to 95% of them seen once, and the ten largest clones take 0.39%. Sequencing used naive CD4+ T cells from PBMCs. Subset meaning: CD45RA+ positively selected. The receptor set was obtained from a man aged 18 to 35 in good health. Some clones in this sample may be carry-over from other donors' samples.

This clone was seen a single time. The V and J genes are TRBV5-3 and TRBJ2-7; D assignment may be TRBD1 or TRBD2 (6 bases each). TRBV5-3 is an ORF, with its function uncertain. Trimming stripped 4 bases from V and 2 bases from J, with 22 bases between. This CDR3 region has 17 residues. CDR3: CARSLGGKTRRTYEQYF. The DNA for the CDR3 is TGTGCCAGAAGCCTGGGGGGCAAAACCCGCAGAACCTACGAGCAGTACTTC.

In its sample, this clone was seen once. The gene calls are TRBV5-1 and TRBJ1-1, with D possibly TRBD1 on 6 matching bases. In germline, CDR1 is SGHRS, CDR2 YFSETQ. The CDR3 sequence is 13 residues long. Trimming removed 1 base from V and 6 bases from J, with 10 bases in between. The CDR3 protein is CASSLFPGAEAFF. CDR3 nucleotides: TGCGCCAGCAGCTTGTTCCCAGGGGCTGAAGCTTTCTTT.

This clone has just one count. This chain joins TRBV2 and TRBJ2-5; D is undetermined. Deletions cut 8 bases from V and 7 bases from J, with 14 bases between. The CDR3 runs to 12 residues. Per the germline V gene, CDR1 is SNHLY and CDR2 is FYNNEI. CDR3 loop: CASLPPGPTQYF. The DNA for the CDR3 is TGTGCCAGCTTACCCCCCGGGCCGACCCAGTACTTC. The full variable domain, completed using reference TRBV2 and TRBJ2-5, is EPEVTQTPSHQVTQMGQEVILRCVPISNHLYFYWYRQILGQKVEFLVSFYNNEISEKSEIFDDQFSVERPDGSNFTLKIRSTKLEDSAMYFCASLPPGPTQYFGPGTRLLVL.

This chain joins TRBV2 and TRBJ2-3; possibly TRBD1 for D (5 bases). Trimming took 5 bases from V and 4 from J, leaving 13 bases between them. CDR3 length equals 14 residues. Germline V CDR1 and CDR2: SNHLY, FYNNEI. The DNA for the CDR3 is TGTGCCAGCAGTAGGCAGGGTTCGCCAGATACGCAGTATTTT. It yields the protein CASSRQGSPDTQYF.

The chain links TRBV11-1 to TRBJ2-5, with a tentative D call TRBD2 (6 bases). Germline V gene data show CDR1 as SGHAT and CDR2 as FQDESV (reference sequence). V shed 5 bases and J shed 1 base, with 17 bases lying between them. There are 16 residues in the CDR3. In DNA, the CDR3 is TGTGCCAGCAGCCCACAACTAGCCAAGAGCCAAGAGACCCAGTACTTC. As protein: CASSPQLAKSQETQYF. The variable domain in full, completed from reference TRBV11-1 and TRBJ2-5, reads EAEVAQSPRYKITEKSQAVAFWCDPISGHATLYWYRQILGQGPELLVQFQDESVVDDSQLPKDRFSAERLKGVDSTLKIQPAELGDSAMYLCASSPQLAKSQETQYFGPGTRLLVL.

The rearrangement joins TRBV5-4 to TRBJ1-4; D is perhaps TRBD1 (5 bases). CDR1 is SGHNT and CDR2 is YYREEE in the germline V gene (reference sequence). The CDR3 loop spans 13 amino acids. Deletions cut 7 bases from V and 8 bases from J, with 15 bases between. Written as DNA, the CDR3 is TGTGCCAGCGGAGGGGACCGGGGGGAAAAACTGTTTTTT. It codes for CASGGDRGEKLFF.

V is TRBV9 and J is TRBJ1-5; 8 positions match TRBD1. Per germline, CDR1 SGDLS and CDR2 YYNGEE. J was trimmed by 5 bases and V by 0 bases; bases with no gene match: 4. The CDR3 runs to 15 residues. The CDR3 DNA follows: TGTGCCAGCAGCGTAGGGACAGGGCGTTATCAGCCCCAGCATTTT. It specifies CASSVGTGRYQPQHF. Using reference TRBV9 and TRBJ1-5 for the parts outside the CDR3, the full variable domain is DSGVTQTPKHLITATGQRVTLRCSPRSGDLSVYWYQQSLDQGLQFLIQYYNGEERAKGNILERFSAQQFPDLHSELNLSSLELGDSALYFCASSVGTGRYQPQHFGDGTRLSIL.

The chain recombines TRBV27 with TRBJ2-5; TRBD2 might be the D (6 bases). The CDR3 has 12 amino acids. Germline CDR1 and CDR2: MNHEY and SMNVEV (reference sequence). The CDR3 protein is CASGDFPETQYF. The CDR3 DNA is TGTGCTAGCGGCGACTTTCCCGAGACCCAGTACTTC.

The chain recombines TRBV15 with TRBJ2-5; 9 bases are shared with TRBD2. CDR1 and CDR2 from the germline V gene are LNHNV and YYDKDF (reference sequence). V dropped 3 bases and J dropped 5; count of bases not matched to a gene: 4. There are 14 residues in the CDR3. Here the CDR3 reads CATSRGSGSETQYF. For the CDR3, the DNA is TGTGCCACCAGCAGGGGTAGCGGGAGCGAGACCCAGTACTTC.

The genes are TRBV20-1 and TRBJ2-7; TRBD1 might be the D (5 bases). CDR3 length: 10 amino acids. Per the germline V gene, CDR1 is DFQATT and CDR2 is SNEGSKA (reference sequence). Trimming stripped 4 bases from V and 9 bases from J, with 10 bases between. Here the CDR3 DNA reads TGCAGTGCTAACGTAGGGGCGCAGTACTTC. Protein sequence: CSANVGAQYF.

The chain combines TRBV11-2 with TRBJ2-7, with 7 bases fitting TRBD1. CDR3 length: 14 residues. Germline V gene data show CDR1 as SGHAT and CDR2 as FQNNGV. Losses at the gene ends were 5 bases for V and 2 bases for J; bases not matched to a gene: 6. The CDR3: CASSTRQGTYEQYF. Written as DNA, the CDR3 is TGTGCCAGCAGCACACGACAGGGAACCTACGAGCAGTACTTC.